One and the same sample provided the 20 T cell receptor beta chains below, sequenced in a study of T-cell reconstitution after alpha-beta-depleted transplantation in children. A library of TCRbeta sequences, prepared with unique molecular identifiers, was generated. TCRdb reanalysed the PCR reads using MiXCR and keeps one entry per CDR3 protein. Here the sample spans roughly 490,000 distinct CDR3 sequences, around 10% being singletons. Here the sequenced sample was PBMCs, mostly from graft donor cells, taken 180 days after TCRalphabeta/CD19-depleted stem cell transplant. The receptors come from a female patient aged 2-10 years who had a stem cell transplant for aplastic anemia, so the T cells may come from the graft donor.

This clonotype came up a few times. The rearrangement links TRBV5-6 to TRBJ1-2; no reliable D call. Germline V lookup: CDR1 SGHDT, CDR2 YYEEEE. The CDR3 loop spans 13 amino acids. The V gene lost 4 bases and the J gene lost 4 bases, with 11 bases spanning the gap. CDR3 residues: CASSPSSGYGYTF. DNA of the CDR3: TGTGCCAGCAGCCCCTCGTCTGGCTATGGCTACACCTTC.

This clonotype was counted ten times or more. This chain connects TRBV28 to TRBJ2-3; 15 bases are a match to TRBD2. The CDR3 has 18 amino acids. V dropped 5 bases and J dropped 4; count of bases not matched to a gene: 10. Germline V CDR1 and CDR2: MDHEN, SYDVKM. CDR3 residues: CASSIPGLAGGRADTQYF. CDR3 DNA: TGTGCCAGCAGTATTCCGGGACTAGCGGGAGGAAGGGCAGATACGCAGTATTTT.

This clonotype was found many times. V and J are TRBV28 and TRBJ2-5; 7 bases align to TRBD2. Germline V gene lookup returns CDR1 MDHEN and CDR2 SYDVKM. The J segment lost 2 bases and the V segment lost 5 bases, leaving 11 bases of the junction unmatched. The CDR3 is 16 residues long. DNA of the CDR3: TGTGCCAGCAGTCCCCATAAGCGGGATGAGCAAGAGACCCAGTACTTC. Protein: CASSPHKRDEQETQYF. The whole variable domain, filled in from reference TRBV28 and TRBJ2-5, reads DVKVTQSSRYLVKRTGEKVFLECVQDMDHENMFWYRQDPGLGLRLIYFSYDVKMKEKGDIPEGYSVSREKKERFSLILESASTNQTSMYLCASSPHKRDEQETQYFGPGTRLLVL.

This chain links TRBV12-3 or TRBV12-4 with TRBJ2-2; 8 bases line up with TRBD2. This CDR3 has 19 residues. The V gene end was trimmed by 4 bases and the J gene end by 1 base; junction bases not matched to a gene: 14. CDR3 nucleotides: TGTGCCAGCAGTTCCGAGTGGGGGGCGGGGGGCCTGAACACCGGGGAGCTGTTTTTT. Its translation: CASSSEWGAGGLNTGELFF.

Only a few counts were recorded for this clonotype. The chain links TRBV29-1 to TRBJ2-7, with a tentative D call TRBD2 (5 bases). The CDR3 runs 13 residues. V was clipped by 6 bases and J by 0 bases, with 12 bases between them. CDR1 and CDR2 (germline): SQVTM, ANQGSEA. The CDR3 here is CSVTTGSSYEQYF. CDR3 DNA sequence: TGCAGCGTGACGACGGGAAGCTCCTACGAGCAGTACTTC.

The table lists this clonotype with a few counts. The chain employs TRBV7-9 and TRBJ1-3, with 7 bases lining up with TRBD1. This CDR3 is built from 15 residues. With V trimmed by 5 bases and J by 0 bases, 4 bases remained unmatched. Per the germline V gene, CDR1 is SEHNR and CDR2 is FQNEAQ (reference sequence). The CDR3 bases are TGTGCCAGCAGCCTGGGACAGAACTCTGGAAACACCATATATTTT. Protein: CASSLGQNSGNTIYF.

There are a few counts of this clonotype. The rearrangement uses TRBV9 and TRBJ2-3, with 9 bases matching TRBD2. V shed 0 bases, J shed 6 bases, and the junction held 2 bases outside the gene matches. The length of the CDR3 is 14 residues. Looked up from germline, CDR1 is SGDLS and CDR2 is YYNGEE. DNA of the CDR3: TGTGCCAGCAGCGTAGCTAGCGGGACGGATACGCAGTATTTT. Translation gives CASSVASGTDTQYF.

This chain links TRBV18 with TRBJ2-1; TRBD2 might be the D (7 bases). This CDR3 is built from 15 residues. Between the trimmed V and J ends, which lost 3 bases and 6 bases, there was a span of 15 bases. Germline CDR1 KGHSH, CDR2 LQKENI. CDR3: CASSPGGAHLNEQFF. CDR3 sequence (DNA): TGTGCCAGCTCACCTGGGGGGGCCCACCTCAATGAGCAGTTCTTC.

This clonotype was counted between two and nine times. The chain's CDR3 is CSARGRSYNEQFF. The DNA of the CDR3 is TGCAGTGCTAGAGGTCGCTCCTACAATGAGCAGTTCTTC. J is TRBJ2-1 and V is TRBV20-1; D is undetermined. Trimming shortened V by 1 base and J by 0 bases, and 4 bases separated the two germline ends. The CDR3 is made up of 13 amino acids. Germline lookup yields CDR1 DFQATT and CDR2 SNEGSKA (reference sequence).

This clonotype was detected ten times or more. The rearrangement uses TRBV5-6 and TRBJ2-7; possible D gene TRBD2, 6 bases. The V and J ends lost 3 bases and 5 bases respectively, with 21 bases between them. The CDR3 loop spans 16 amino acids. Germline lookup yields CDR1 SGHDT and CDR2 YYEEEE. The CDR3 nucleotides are TGTGCCAGCAGCTACCCTTGGCGGAGGGAAGCCCACGAGCAGTACTTC. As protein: CASSYPWRREAHEQYF.

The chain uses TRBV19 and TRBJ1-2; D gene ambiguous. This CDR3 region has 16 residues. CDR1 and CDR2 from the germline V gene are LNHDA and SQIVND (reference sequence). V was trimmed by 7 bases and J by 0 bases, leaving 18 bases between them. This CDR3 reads CASTTSDIYPNYGYTF. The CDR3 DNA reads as TGTGCCAGTACCACTTCTGACATTTACCCTAACTATGGCTACACCTTC.

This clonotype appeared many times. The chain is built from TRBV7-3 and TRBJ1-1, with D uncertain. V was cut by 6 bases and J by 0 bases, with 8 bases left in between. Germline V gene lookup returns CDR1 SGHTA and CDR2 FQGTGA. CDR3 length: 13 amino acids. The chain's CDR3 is CASSLLVNTEAFF. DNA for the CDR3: TGTGCCAGCAGTTTATTGGTGAACACTGAAGCTTTCTTT.

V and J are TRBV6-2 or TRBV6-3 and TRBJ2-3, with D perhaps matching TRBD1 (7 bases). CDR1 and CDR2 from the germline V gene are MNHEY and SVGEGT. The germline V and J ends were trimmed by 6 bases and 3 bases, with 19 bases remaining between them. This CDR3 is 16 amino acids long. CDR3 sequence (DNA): TGTGCCAGCAGCAAACAGGGGAGGCTTGGGACAGATACGCAGTATTTT. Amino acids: CASSKQGRLGTDTQYF.

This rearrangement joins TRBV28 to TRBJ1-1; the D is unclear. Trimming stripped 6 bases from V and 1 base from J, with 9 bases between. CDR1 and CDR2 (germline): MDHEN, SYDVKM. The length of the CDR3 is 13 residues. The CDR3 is CASRPWGNTEAFF. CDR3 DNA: TGTGCCAGCAGACCCTGGGGGAACACTGAAGCTTTCTTT.

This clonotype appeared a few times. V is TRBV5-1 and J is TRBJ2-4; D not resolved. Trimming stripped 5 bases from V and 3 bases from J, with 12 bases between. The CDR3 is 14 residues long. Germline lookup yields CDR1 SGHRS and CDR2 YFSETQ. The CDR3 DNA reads TGCGCCAGCAGTTCTGACACCTACAAAAACATTCAGTACTTC. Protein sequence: CASSSDTYKNIQYF.

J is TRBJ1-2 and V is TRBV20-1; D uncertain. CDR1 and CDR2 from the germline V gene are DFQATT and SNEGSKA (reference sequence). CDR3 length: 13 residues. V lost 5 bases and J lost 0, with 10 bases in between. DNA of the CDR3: TGCAGTGCTCCGACGGCAGCTAACTATGGCTACACCTTC. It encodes CSAPTAANYGYTF.

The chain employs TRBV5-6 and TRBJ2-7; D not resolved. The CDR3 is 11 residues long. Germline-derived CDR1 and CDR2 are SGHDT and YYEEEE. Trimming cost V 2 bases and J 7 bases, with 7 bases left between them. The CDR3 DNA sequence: TGTGCCAGCAGCTTCGTTGGGGAGCAGTACTTC. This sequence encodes CASSFVGEQYF.

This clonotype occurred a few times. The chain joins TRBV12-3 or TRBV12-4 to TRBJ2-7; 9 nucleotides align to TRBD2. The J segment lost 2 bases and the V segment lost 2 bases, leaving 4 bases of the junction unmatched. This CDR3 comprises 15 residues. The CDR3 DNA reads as TGTGCCAGCAGTTTACTTCGCGGGAGGGCCTACGAGCAGTACTTC. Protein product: CASSLLRGRAYEQYF.

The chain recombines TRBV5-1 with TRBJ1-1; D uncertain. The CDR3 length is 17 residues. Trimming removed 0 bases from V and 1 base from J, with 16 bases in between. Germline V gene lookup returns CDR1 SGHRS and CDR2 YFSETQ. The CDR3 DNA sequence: TGCGCCAGCAGCTTGGCGGGGATGGTGGCCACGAACACTGAAGCTTTCTTT. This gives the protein CASSLAGMVATNTEAFF. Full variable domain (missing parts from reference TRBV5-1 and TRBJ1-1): KAGVTQTPRYLIKTRGQQVTLSCSPISGHRSVSWYQQTPGQGLQFLFEYFSETQRNKGNFPGRFSGRQFSNSRSEMNVSTLELGDSALYLCASSLAGMVATNTEAFFGQGTRLTVV.

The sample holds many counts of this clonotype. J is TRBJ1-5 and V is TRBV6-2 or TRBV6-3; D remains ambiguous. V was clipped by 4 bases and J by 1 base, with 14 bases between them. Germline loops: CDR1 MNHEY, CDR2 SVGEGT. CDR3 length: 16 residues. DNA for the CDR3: TGTGCCAGCAGTTTACGGCGGGAAAGGAGCAATCAGCCCCAGCATTTT. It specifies CASSLRRERSNQPQHF.